The clone carrying this TCR beta chain was found a few times. Its target is unknown. Looked up from germline, CDR1 is SGHTA and CDR2 is FQGNSA. This CDR3 has 14 residues. V lost 0 bases to trimming and J lost 0 bases, with 6 bases between them. Each sample used at least 6 million PBMCs. Alongside a J-beta primer mix, a sample-barcoded 5' primer served in a second PCR lasting about 7 to 12 cycles. With 12 random nucleotides, a template-switch adaptor tagged each individual cDNA molecule. TCRdb recomputed calls from the 5' RACE reads with MiXCR, one row per CDR3 protein. This table has over 1,300,000 distinct CDR3 sequences, approximately 59% appearing once. The entry originates in a study of blood T cells in healthy people across ages. The study, taken as a whole, reports: PBMCs were not sorted, which prevented a conclusive comparison of naive versus antigen-experienced cells.

The sequenced sample consisted of blood. The chain links TRBV7-2 to TRBJ2-7; D is undetermined. This receptor was taken from a man between 18 and 29 years old in good health. The chain's CDR3 is CASSLAHNSYEQYF. The CDR3 DNA sequence: TGTGCCAGCAGCTTAGCGCACAACTCCTACGAGCAGTACTTC.